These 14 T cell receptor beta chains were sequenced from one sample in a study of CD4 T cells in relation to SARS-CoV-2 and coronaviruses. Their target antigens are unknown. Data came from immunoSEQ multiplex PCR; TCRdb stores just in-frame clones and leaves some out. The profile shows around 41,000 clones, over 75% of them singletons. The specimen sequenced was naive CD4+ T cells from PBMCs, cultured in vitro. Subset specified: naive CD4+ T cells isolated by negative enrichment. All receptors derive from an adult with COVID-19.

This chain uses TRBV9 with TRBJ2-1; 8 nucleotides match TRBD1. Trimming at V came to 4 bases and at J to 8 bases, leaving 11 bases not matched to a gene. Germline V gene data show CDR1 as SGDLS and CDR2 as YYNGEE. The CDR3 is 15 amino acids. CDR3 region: CASSPRTGKLYEQFF. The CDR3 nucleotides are TGTGCCAGCAGCCCAAGGACAGGGAAACTCTATGAGCAGTTCTTC.

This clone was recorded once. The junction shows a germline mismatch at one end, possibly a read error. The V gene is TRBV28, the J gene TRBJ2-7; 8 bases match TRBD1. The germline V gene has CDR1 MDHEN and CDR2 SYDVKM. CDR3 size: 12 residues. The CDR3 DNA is TGTGCCAGCAGTGGACCGGGACAGGAGCCCAGATTC. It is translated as CASSGPGQEPRF.

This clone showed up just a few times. The CDR3 sequence: CATSSPQEFYEQYF. Here the CDR3 DNA reads TGTGCCACCAGCAGCCCGCAGGAATTCTACGAGCAGTACTTC. The chain links TRBV15 to TRBJ2-7, with D unresolved. The V gene's germline CDR1 is LNHNV and CDR2 YYDKDF (reference sequence). The CDR3 length is 14 residues. Deletions cut 3 bases from V and 3 bases from J, with 12 bases between.

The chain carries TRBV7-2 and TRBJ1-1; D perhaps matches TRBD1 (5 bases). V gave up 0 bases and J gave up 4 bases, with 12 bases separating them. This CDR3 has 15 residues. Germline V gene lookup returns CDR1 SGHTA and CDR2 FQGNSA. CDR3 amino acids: CASSLAPPGGTEAFF. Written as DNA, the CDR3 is TGTGCCAGCAGCTTAGCCCCCCCTGGGGGCACTGAAGCTTTCTTT.

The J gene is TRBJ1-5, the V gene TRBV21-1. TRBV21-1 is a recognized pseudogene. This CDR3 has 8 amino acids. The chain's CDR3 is CARQPQHF. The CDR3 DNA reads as TGTGCCAGACAGCCCCAGCATTTT.

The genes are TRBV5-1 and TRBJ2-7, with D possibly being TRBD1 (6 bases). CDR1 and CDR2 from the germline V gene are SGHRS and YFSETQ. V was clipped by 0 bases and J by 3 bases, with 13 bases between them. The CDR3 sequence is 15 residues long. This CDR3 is CASSLAATGLYEQYF. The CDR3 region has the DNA TGCGCCAGCAGCTTGGCCGCGACAGGCCTCTACGAGCAGTACTTC.

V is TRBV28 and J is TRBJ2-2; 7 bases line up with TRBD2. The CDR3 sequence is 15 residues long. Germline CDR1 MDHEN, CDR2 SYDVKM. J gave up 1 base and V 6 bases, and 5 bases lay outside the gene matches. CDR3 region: CASRPAGQNTGELFF. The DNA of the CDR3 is TGTGCCAGCAGACCAGCGGGGCAGAACACCGGGGAGCTGTTTTTT.

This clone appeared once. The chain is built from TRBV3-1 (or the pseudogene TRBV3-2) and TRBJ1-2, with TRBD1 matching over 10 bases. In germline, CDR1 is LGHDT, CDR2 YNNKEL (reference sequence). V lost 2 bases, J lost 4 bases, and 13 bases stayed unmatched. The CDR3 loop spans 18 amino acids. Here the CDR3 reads CASSQSSGTGVYTYGYTF. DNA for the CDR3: TGTGCCAGCAGCCAAAGCTCCGGGACAGGGGTTTATACCTATGGCTACACCTTC.

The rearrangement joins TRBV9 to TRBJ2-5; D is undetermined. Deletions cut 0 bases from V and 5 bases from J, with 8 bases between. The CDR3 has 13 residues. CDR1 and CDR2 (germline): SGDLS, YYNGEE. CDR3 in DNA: TGTGCCAGCAGCGTAGGTGGTTCGGAGACCCAGTACTTC. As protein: CASSVGGSETQYF.

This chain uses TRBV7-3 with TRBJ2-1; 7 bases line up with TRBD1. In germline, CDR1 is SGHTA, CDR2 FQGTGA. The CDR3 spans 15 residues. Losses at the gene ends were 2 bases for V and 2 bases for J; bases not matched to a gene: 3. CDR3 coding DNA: TGTGCCAGCAGCTTACTGGGACAGCCCTACAATGAGCAGTTCTTC. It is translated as CASSLLGQPYNEQFF.

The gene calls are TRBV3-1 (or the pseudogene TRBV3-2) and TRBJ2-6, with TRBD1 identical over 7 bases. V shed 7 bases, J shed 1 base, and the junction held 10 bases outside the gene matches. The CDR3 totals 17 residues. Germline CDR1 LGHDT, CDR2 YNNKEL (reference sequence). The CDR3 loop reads CASTTGTASSGANVLTF. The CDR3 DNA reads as TGTGCCAGCACGACCGGGACAGCCTCATCTGGGGCCAACGTCCTGACTTTC.

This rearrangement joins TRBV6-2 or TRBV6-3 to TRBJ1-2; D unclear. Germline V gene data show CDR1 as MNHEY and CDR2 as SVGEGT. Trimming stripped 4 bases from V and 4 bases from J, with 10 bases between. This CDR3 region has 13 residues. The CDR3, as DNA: TGTGCCAGCAGTTCCGGGCGGGTCTATGGCTACACCTTC. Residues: CASSSGRVYGYTF.

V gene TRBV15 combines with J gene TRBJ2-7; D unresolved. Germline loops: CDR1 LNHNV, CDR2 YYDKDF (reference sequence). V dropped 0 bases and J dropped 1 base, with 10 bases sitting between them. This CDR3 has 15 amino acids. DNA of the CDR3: TGTGCCACCAGCAGAGATCTGGGCCAGTCCTACGAGCAGTACTTC. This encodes CATSRDLGQSYEQYF.

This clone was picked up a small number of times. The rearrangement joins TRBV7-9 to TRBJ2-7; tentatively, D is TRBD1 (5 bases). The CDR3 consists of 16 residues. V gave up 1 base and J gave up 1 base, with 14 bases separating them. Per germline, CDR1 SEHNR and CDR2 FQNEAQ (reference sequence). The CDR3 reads CASSLGRTPESYEQYF. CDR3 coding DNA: TGTGCCAGCAGCTTAGGAAGGACACCCGAATCCTACGAGCAGTACTTC.